Listed below are T cell receptor beta chains from one sample, sequenced in a study of T cell repertoires in cytomegalovirus infection. The antigens of these receptors remain unknown. One entry per CDR3 protein, called by TCRdb with MiXCR from the reads. The sample contains about 570,000 distinct CDR3 sequences, just under 40% of which appear only once. This sample comprised cultured PBMCs, obtained from culture after CMV antigen stimulation. The receptors stem from a human donor in good health (CMV status not recorded). Some clones in this sample may be carry-over from other donors' samples. Both conserved end residues are part of each CDR3. D genes are given only for firm matches. Clone size is given for some rows only: seen once, a few or many times, or a class if the clone is expanded.

clone_size j_call d_call v_call cdr3_aa cdr3_nt
few TRBJ2-5 TRBD2 TRBV20-1 CSARRGGGQETQYF TGCAGTGCTAGGCGGGGGGGCGGGCAAGAGACCCAGTACTTC
. TRBJ2-1 . TRBV7-2 CASSAPGASSYNEQFF TGTGCCAGCAGCGCACCCGGGGCAAGCTCTTACAATGAGCAGTTCTTC
. TRBJ2-3 TRBD2 TRBV20-1 CSAVKAGVTDTQYF TGCAGTGCTGTAAAAGCGGGAGTGACAGATACGCAGTATTTT
. TRBJ1-2 . TRBV4-1 CASSKGTRTSNYGYTF TGCGCCAGCAGCAAAGGGACACGGACCTCTAACTATGGCTACACCTTC
. TRBJ2-6 . TRBV6-1 CASMNRDLSSGGANVLTF TGTGCCAGCATGAACAGGGACCTCTCCTCGGGTGGGGCCAACGTCCTGACTTTC
many TRBJ2-3 TRBD2 TRBV12-3/TRBV12-4 CASSIGLAGGADTQYF TGTGCCAGCAGCATCGGACTAGCGGGAGGGGCAGATACGCAGTATTTT
many TRBJ2-7 . TRBV7-2 CASSSPWARYNEQYF TGTGCCAGCAGCTCCCCGTGGGCGAGATATAACGAGCAGTACTTC
many TRBJ2-3 . TRBV7-2 CASTDLRDTQYF TGTGCCAGCACCGACCTGAGGGATACGCAGTATTTT
. TRBJ2-1 . TRBV20-1 CSARVNRNQFF TGCAGTGCTAGGGTTAATCGGAACCAGTTCTTC
many TRBJ1-6 TRBD1 TRBV7-8 CASSLRQRLPRGVGSPLHF TGTGCCAGCAGCCTACGTCAACGTTTGCCCAGGGGGGTAGGATCACCCCTCCACTTT
many TRBJ2-7 . TRBV7-2 CASSLTWELYEQYF TGTGCCAGCAGCTTAACTTGGGAGCTTTACGAGCAGTACTTC
many TRBJ2-7 . TRBV7-8 CASSLGDEQYF TGTGCCAGCAGCTTAGGGGACGAGCAGTACTTC
. TRBJ1-5 TRBD1 TRBV19 CASSNTGGAEQPQHF TGTGCCAGTAGTAATACAGGGGGCGCGGAGCAGCCCCAGCATTTT
few TRBJ1-5 . TRBV6-2/TRBV6-3 CATSSWYSNQPQHF TGTGCCACCTCTTCATGGTATAGCAATCAGCCCCAGCATTTT
few TRBJ1-1 TRBD1 TRBV7-2 CASRSGTGVEAFF TGTGCCAGCCGTTCCGGGACAGGGGTTGAAGCTTTCTTT
few TRBJ2-3 TRBD2 TRBV7-2 CASSLIPRVGRDTQYF TGTGCCAGCAGCTTAATCCCCAGAGTCGGGAGGGATACGCAGTATTTT
. TRBJ2-5 . TRBV7-6 CASIPGWNQETQYF TGTGCCAGCATCCCAGGTTGGAACCAAGAGACCCAGTACTTC
. TRBJ1-3 . TRBV11-2 CASRSRKTGNTIYF TGTGCCAGCAGGAGCAGGAAAACTGGAAACACCATATATTTT
. TRBJ1-1 . TRBV4-2 CASSQDSPFRGWNEAFF TGTGCCAGCAGCCAAGATTCCCCTTTTCGAGGGTGGAATGAAGCTTTCTTT
many TRBJ1-2 . TRBV7-9 CASSLWDGGYTF TGTGCCAGCAGCTTGTGGGACGGAGGCTACACCTTC
. TRBJ1-1 . TRBV18 CASSPYSINEGMNTEAFF TGTGCCAGCTCACCATACAGTATTAACGAGGGCATGAACACTGAAGCTTTCTTT
few TRBJ2-7 TRBD2 TRBV7-2 CASSRSSGSSYEQYF TGTGCCAGCAGCCGTTCTAGCGGTAGCTCCTACGAGCAGTACTTC
many TRBJ2-3 . TRBV7-6 CASSYNARVYGTDTQYF TGTGCCAGCAGTTACAACGCTAGGGTGTATGGCACAGATACGCAGTATTTT
. TRBJ2-6 . TRBV7-2 CASSLAAGVGDSGANVLTF TGTGCCAGCAGCTTAGCTGCAGGGGTGGGGGACTCTGGGGCCAACGTCCTGACTTTC
. TRBJ2-7 TRBD1 TRBV6-8 CASSRDRFSYEQYF TGTGCCAGCAGCCGGGACAGATTCTCCTACGAGCAGTACTTC
few TRBJ2-7 TRBD1 TRBV28 CASASGQGSPYEQYF TGTGCCAGCGCAAGTGGACAGGGATCCCCCTACGAGCAGTACTTC